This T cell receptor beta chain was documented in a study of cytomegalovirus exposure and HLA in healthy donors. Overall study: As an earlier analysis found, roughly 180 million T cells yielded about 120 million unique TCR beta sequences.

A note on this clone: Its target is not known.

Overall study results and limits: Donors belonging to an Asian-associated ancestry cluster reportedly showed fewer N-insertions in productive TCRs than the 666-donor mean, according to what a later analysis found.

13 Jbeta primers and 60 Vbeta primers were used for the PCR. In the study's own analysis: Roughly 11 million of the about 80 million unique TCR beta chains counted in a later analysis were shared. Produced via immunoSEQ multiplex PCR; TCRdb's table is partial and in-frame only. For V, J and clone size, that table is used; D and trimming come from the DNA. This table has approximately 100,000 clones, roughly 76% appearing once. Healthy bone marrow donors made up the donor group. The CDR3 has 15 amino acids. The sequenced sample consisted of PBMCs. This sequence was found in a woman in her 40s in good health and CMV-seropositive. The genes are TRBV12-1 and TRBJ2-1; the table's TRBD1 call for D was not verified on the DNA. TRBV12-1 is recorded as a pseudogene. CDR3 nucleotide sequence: TGTGCCAGCAGCTCCCGGGACAGGGTGTTCAATGAGCAGTTCTTC. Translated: CASSSRDRVFNEQFF.